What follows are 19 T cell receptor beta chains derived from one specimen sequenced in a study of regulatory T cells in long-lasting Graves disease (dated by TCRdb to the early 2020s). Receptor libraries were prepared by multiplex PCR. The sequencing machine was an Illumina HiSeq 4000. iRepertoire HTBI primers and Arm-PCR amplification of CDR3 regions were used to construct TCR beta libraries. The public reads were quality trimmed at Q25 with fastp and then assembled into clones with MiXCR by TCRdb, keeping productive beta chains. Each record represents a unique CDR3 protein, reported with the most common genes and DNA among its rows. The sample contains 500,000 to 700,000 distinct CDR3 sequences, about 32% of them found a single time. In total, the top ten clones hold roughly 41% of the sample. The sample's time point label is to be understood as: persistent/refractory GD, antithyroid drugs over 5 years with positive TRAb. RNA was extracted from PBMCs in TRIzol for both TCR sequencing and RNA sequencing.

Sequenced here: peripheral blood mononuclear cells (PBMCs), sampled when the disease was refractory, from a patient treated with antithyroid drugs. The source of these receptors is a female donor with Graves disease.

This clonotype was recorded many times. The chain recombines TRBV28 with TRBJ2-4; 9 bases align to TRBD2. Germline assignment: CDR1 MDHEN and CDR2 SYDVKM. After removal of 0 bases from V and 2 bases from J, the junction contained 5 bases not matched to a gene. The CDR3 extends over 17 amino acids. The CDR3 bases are TGTGCCAGCAGTTTATGGAAGCGGGAGGTGACCAAAAACATTCAGTACTTC. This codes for CASSLWKREVTKNIQYF.

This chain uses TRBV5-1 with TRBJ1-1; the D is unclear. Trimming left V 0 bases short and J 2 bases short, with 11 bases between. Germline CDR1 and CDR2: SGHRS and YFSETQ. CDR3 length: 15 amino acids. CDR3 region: CASSLDGRKNTEAFF. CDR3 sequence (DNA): TGCGCCAGCAGCTTGGATGGCAGAAAAAACACTGAAGCTTTCTTT. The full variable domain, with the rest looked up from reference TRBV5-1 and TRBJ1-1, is KAGVTQTPRYLIKTRGQQVTLSCSPISGHRSVSWYQQTPGQGLQFLFEYFSETQRNKGNFPGRFSGRQFSNSRSEMNVSTLELGDSALYLCASSLDGRKNTEAFFGQGTRLTVV.

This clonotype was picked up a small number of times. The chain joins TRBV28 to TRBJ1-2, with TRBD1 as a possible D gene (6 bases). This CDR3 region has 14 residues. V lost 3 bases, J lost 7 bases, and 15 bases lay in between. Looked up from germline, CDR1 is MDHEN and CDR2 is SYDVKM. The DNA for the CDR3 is TGTGCCAGCAGTTTCGGGGGCGCGACGGGTGGCTACACCTTC. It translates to CASSFGGATGGYTF.

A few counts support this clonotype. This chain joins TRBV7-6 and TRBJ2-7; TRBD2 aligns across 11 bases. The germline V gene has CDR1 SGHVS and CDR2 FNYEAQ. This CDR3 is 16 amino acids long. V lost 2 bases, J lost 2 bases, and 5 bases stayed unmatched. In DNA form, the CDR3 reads TGTGCCAGCAGCTTAAGGGCTAGCGGGAGGCCCTACGAGCAGTACTTC. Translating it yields CASSLRASGRPYEQYF. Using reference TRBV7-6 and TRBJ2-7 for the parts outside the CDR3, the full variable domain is GAGVSQSPRYKVTKRGQDVALRCDPISGHVSLYWYRQALGQGPEFLTYFNYEAQQDKSGLPNDRFSAERPEGSISTLTIQRTEQRDSAMYRCASSLRASGRPYEQYFGPGTRLTVT.

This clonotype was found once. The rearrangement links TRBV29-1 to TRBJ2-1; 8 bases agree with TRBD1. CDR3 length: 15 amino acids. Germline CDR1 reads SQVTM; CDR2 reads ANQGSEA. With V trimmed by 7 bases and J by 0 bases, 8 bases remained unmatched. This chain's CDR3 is CSAEDRASSYNEQFF. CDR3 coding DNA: TGCAGCGCCGAGGACAGGGCGAGCTCCTACAATGAGCAGTTCTTC.

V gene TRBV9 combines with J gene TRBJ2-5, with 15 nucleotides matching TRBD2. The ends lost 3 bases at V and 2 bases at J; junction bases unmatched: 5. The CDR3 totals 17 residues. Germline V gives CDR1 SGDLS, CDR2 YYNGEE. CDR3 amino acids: CASSARTSGRAQETQYF. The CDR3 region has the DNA TGTGCCAGCAGCGCCAGGACTAGCGGGAGGGCTCAAGAGACCCAGTACTTC.

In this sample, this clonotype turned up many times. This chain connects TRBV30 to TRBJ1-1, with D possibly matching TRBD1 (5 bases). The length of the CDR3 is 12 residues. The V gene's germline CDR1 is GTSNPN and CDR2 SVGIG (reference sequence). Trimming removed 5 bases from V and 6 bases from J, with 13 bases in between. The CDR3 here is CAWSGGWPEAFF. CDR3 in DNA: TGTGCCTGGTCCGGGGGTTGGCCTGAAGCTTTCTTT.

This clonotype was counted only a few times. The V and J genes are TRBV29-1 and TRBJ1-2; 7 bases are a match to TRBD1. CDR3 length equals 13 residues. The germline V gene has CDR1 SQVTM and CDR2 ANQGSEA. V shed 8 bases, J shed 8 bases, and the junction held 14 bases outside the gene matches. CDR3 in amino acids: CSTWWEGARGYTF. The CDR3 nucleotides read TGCAGCACCTGGTGGGAGGGGGCGCGAGGCTACACCTTC.

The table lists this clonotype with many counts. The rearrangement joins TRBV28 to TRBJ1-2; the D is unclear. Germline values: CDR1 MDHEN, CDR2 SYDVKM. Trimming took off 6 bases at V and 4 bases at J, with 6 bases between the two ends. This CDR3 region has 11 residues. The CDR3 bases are TGTGCCAGCAGGGACCTCTATGGCTACACCTTC. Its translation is CASRDLYGYTF.

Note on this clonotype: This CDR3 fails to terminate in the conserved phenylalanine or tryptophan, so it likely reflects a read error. CDR3 in DNA: TGTGCCAGCAGCTTAGTGGGGAGGCGGGAGACCCAGTACCTC. This translates into CASSLVGRRETQYL. The chain carries TRBV7-9 and TRBJ2-5; tentatively, D is TRBD2 (6 bases). Trimming cost V 1 base and J 5 bases, with 11 bases left between them. The CDR3 consists of 14 residues. Per the germline V gene, CDR1 is SEHNR and CDR2 is FQNEAQ (reference sequence).

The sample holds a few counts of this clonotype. CDR3 DNA: TGTGCCTGGAGTTTGGACCGCAATCAGCCCCAGCATTTT. Residues: CAWSLDRNQPQHF. The V gene is TRBV30, the J gene TRBJ1-5, with D hard to call. This CDR3 is 13 amino acids long. The V and J ends lost 2 bases and 2 bases respectively, with 7 bases between them. CDR1 is GTSNPN and CDR2 is SVGIG in the germline V gene (reference sequence).

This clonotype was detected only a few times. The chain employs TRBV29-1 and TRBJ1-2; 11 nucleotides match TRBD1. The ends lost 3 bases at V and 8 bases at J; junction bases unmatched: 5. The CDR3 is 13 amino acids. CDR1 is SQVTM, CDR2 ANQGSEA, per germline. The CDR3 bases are TGCAGCGTTGACCCGGGACAGGGGGACGGCTACACCTTC. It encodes CSVDPGQGDGYTF.

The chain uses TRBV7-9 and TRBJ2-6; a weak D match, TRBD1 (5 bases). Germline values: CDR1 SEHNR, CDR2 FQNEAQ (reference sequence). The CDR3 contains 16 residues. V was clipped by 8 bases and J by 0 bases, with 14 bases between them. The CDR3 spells CASSGAAISGANVLTF. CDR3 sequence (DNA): TGTGCCAGCTCTGGGGCAGCGATCTCTGGGGCCAACGTCCTGACTTTC.

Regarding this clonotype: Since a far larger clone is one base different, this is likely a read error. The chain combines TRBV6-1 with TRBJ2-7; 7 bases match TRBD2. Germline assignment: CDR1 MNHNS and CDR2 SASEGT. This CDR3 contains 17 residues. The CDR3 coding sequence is TGCGCCAGCAGTGAGCCCAACCGCGGGGAGGGCTCCTACGAGCAGTACTTC. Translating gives CASSEPNRGEGSYEQYF.

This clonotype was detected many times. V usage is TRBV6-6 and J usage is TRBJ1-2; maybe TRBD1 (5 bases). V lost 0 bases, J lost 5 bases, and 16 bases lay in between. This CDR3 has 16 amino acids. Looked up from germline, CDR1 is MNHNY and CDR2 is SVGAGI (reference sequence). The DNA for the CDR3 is TGTGCCAGCAGTTACTCGATCTTGGCAGGGAGGTATGGCTACACCTTC. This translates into CASSYSILAGRYGYTF.

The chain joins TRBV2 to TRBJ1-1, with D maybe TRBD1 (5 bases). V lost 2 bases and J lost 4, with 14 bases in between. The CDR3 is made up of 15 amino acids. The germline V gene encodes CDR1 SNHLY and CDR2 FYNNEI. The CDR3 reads CASSEYPGGGTEAFF. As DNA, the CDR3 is TGTGCCAGCAGTGAATACCCTGGCGGGGGCACTGAAGCTTTCTTT.

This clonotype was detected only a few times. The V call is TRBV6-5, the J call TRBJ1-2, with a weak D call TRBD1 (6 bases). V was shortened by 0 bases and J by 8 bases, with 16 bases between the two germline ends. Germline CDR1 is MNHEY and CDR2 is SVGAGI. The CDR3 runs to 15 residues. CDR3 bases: TGTGCCAGCAGTTACTCGACAGGCACCATCCGAGGCTACACCTTC. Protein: CASSYSTGTIRGYTF.

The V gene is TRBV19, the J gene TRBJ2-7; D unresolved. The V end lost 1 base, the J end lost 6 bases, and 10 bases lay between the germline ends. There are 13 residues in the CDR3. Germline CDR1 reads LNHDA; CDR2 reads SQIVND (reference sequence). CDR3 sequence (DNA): TGTGCCAGTAGTATAGCCCTTCCTAGCGAGCAGTACTTC. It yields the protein CASSIALPSEQYF.

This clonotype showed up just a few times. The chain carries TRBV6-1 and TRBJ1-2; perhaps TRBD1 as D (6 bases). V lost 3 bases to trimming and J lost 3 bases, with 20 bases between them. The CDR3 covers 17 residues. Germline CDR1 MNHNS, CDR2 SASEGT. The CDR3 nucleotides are TGTGCCAGCAGTGAGCAGGACCGGGACACCTACCACTATGGCTACACCTTC. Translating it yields CASSEQDRDTYHYGYTF.